A selection of T cell receptor beta chains follows, all from one sample in a study of CD8+CD57+ T cells in acquired aplastic anemia. TCRdb redid the calling of the reads with MiXCR, one entry per CDR3 protein. The repertoire consists of about 190,000 distinct CDR3 sequences, with less than 65% occurring once and the leading ten covering about a sixth. The sequenced sample was sorted CD4+, CD8+, or CD8+CD57+ T cells (not recorded which) from PBMCs. The source of these receptors is a human donor in good health, serving as a control. Both conserved end residues are part of each CDR3. Each record gives: J gene, V gene, CDR3 protein.

TRBJ2-1 TRBV19 CASRLRPAGGFYNEQFF
TRBJ1-1 TRBV19 CASRDREGEAFF
TRBJ2-7 TRBV5-1 CASMASGSYEQYF
TRBJ1-2 TRBV7-2 CASSLRTRGDNYGYTF
TRBJ2-3 TRBV20-1 CSAKIPSTDTQYF
TRBJ2-1 TRBV4-1 CASSQGLANSYNEQFF
TRBJ1-1 TRBV5-1 CASSLALNTEAFF
TRBJ1-1 TRBV24-1 CATGSGIGTEAFF
TRBJ2-7 TRBV11-2 CASSADRSYEQYF
TRBJ1-2 TRBV19 CASSIDLTGGYGYTF
TRBJ2-1 TRBV10-3 CAIRGTSGGASSYNEQFF
TRBJ2-4 TRBV29-1 CSVAPDRGDIQYF
TRBJ1-5 TRBV28 CASTIYGAGGSNQPQHF
TRBJ2-7 TRBV7-2 CASSPTPLTEQYF
TRBJ2-7 TRBV9 CASSVTGQGVYEQYF
TRBJ1-1 TRBV11-3 CASSSGQSTEAFF
TRBJ2-5 TRBV5-1 CASSLGAGGFQETQYF
TRBJ1-4 TRBV9 CASSVTGTGGKRLFF
TRBJ1-1 TRBV19 CASSDNGRLSTEAFF
TRBJ1-2 TRBV3-1 CASSQDPLQGSGGYTF
TRBJ1-1 TRBV2 CASSAQGTEAFF
TRBJ2-1 TRBV3-1 CASSLATLGGASWFF
TRBJ2-5 TRBV29-1 CSVRQGRETQYF
TRBJ2-3 TRBV10-3 CATSGGVQDNEQYF
TRBJ2-2 TRBV19 CASSPRQKSNTGELFF
TRBJ1-4 TRBV7-6 CASSLDHGGTNEKLFF
TRBJ2-7 TRBV19 CASSPGLAVIYEQYF
TRBJ1-4 TRBV3-1 CASSGSQGLNEKLFF
TRBJ2-3 TRBV15 CATSIGQGSFTDTQYF
TRBJ1-6 TRBV6-4 CASSEATAYNSPLHF
TRBJ1-6 TRBV7-9 CASRTGGSPSPLHF
TRBJ1-6 TRBV7-3 CASSDGRRSPLHF
TRBJ1-6 TRBV15 CATSRGNSNSPLHF
TRBJ1-2 TRBV6-1 CASSEGQGGGYTF
TRBJ2-3 TRBV7-3 CASSLSKSTDTQYF
TRBJ1-2 TRBV10-3 CAISEAGTGENYGYTF
TRBJ2-1 TRBV14 CASSQDGTGRLYEQFF
TRBJ1-2 TRBV28 CASRVRGGGRVSGYAF
TRBJ1-2 TRBV7-9 CASSEAAGHGYTF
TRBJ2-1 TRBV9 CASSVGGVAPYNEQFF
TRBJ2-7 TRBV4-3 CASSQGNEQYF